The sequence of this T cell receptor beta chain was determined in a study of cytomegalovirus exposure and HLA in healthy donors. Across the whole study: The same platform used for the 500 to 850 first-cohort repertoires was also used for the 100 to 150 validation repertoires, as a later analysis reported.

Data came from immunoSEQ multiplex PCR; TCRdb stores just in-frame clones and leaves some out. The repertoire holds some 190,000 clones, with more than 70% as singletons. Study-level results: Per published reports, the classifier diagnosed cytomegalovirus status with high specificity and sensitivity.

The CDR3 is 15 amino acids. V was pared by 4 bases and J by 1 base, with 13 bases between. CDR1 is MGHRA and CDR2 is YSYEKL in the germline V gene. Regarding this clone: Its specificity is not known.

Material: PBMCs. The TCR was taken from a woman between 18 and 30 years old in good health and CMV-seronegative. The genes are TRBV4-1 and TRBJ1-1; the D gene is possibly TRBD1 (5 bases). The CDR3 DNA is TGCGCCAGCAGCCTATCGTTCACAGGGAACACTGAAGCTTTCTTT. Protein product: CASSLSFTGNTEAFF.